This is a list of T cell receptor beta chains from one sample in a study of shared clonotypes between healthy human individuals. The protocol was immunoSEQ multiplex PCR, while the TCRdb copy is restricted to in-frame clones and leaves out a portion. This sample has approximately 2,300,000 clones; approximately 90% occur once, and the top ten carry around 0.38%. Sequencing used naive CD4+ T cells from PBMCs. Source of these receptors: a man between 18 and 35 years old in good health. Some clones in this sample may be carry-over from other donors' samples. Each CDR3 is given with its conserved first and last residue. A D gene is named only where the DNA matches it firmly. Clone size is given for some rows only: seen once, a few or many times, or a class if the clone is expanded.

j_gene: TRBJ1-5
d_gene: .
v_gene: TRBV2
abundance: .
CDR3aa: CASSESRGGSDQPQHF
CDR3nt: TGTGCCAGCAGTGAAAGCCGAGGGGGGAGCGATCAGCCCCAGCATTTT

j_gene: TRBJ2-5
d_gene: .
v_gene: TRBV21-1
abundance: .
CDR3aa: CAYFAPQDRFTEETQYF
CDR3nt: TGTGCCTATTTCGCCCCTCAGGACAGATTTACGGAAGAGACCCAGTACTTC

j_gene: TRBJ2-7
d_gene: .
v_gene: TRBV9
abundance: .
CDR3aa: CASSVGPGSSYEQYF
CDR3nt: TGTGCCAGCAGCGTAGGTCCCGGGAGCTCCTACGAGCAGTACTTC

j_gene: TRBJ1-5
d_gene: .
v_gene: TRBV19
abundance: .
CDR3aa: CASSMLDGVGNQPQHF
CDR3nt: TGTGCCAGTAGTATGTTAGACGGAGTGGGCAATCAGCCCCAGCATTTT

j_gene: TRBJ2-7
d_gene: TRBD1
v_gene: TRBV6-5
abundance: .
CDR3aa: CASTSTTGPEQYF
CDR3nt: TGTGCCAGCACCTCTACGACAGGGCCCGAGCAGTACTTC

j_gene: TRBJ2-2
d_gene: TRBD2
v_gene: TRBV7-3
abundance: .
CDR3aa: CASSPFHLAGVPGELFF
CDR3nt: TGTGCCAGCAGCCCATTCCATCTAGCGGGAGTCCCCGGGGAGCTGTTTTTT

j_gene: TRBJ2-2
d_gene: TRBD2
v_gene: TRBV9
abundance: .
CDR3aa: CASSALSGRAGELFF
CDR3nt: TGTGCCAGCAGCGCCCTCAGCGGGAGGGCTGGGGAGCTGTTTTTT

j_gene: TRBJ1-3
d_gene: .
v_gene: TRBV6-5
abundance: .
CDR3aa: CASRLSSSGNTIYF
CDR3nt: TGTGCCAGCCGACTATCGAGCTCTGGAAACACCATATATTTT

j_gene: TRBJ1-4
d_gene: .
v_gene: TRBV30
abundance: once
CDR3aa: CAGRRSANEKLFF
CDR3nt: TGTGCCGGACGTAGGTCAGCTAATGAAAAACTGTTTTTT

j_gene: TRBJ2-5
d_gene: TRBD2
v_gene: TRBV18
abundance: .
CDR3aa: CASSRSTGGETQYF
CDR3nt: TGTGCCAGCTCACGCTCGACGGGGGGGGAGACCCAGTACTTC

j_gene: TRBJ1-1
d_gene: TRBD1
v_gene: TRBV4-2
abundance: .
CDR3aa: CASSTRQGWGNTEAFF
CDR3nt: TGTGCCAGCAGCACCCGACAGGGCTGGGGGAACACTGAAGCTTTCTTT

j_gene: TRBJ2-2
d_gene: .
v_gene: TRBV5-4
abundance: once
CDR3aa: CASSDGTANTGELFF
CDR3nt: TGTGCCAGCAGCGACGGGACGGCGAACACCGGGGAGCTGTTTTTT

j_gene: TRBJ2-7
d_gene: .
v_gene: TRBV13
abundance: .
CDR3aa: CASSPRAYEQYF
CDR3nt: TGTGCCAGCAGCCCGAGGGCCTACGAGCAGTACTTC

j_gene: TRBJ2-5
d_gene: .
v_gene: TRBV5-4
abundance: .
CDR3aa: CASSLAGVLETQYF
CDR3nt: TGTGCCAGCAGCTTGGCGGGGGTTTTAGAGACCCAGTACTTC

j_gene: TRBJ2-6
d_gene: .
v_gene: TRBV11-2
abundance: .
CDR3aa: CASSLEGNVLTF
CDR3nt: TGTGCCAGCAGCTTAGAGGGCAACGTCCTGACTTTC

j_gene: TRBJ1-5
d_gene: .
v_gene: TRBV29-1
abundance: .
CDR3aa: CSVLSGTPPHSNQPQHF
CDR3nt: TGCAGCGTCTTATCCGGGACACCACCTCATAGCAATCAGCCCCAGCATTTT

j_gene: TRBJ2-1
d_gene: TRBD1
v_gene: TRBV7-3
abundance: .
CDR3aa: CASSLTGTGSSYNEQFF
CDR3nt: TGTGCCAGCAGCTTAACCGGGACAGGGAGCTCCTACAATGAGCAGTTCTTC

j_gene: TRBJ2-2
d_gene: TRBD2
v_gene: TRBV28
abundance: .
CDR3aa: CASVTGTSYEGELFF
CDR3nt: TGTGCCAGCGTAACCGGGACTAGCTATGAGGGGGAGCTGTTTTTT